The rows below give T cell receptor beta chains drawn from one sample of a study of T-cell memory formation after mild COVID-19. TCRdb re-derived calls from the 5' RACE reads in MiXCR, one entry per CDR3 protein. The data show 380,000 or so distinct CDR3 sequences, roughly 15% seen once. Sequencing was done on a sample of PBMCs or a T cell subset sorted from them (not recorded which). The receptor set was obtained from a man younger than 30 who had mild COVID-19 (a few samples of this study predate the infection). Cell type and time point are not known. Both conserved end residues are part of each CDR3. D genes are given only for firm matches. The size entry is marked missing in some rows and otherwise reads once, few, many or a size class.

clone size,J gene,D gene,V gene,CDR3 DNA,CDR3 protein
NA,TRBJ2-5,TRBD2,TRBV5-6,TGTGCCAGCAGCCCGGGACTAGCGTTGGAAGAGACCCAGTACTTC,CASSPGLALEETQYF
few,TRBJ2-7,TRBD2,TRBV14,TGTGCCAGCAGCCGAGGACTAGCGGGGCCCTACGAGCAGTACTTC,CASSRGLAGPYEQYF
few,TRBJ2-3,TRBD1,TRBV20-1,TGCAGTGCTAGAGATCTTGGGCAGGGGGACACAGATACGCAGTATTTT,CSARDLGQGDTDTQYF
few,TRBJ1-1,NA,TRBV24-1,TGTGCCACCAGTGGACGGTCCACTGAAGCTTTCTTT,CATSGRSTEAFF
many,TRBJ1-2,NA,TRBV2,TGTGCCAGCAGTGTAACGGAACTAGATGGCTACACCTTC,CASSVTELDGYTF
NA,TRBJ2-2,NA,TRBV7-6,TGTGCCAGCAGCTTAGCCCGGACAGACGACACCGGGGAGCTGTTTTTT,CASSLARTDDTGELFF
many,TRBJ1-3,NA,TRBV12-3/TRBV12-4,TGTGCCAGCAGTTTAGCGCCTGGGGGCGCGGTTTCTGGAAACACCATATATTTT,CASSLAPGGAVSGNTIYF
few,TRBJ1-2,TRBD1,TRBV4-2,TGTGCCAGCAGCCAGCCAGGGGGGAACGGCTACACCTTC,CASSQPGGNGYTF
few,TRBJ1-6,NA,TRBV3-1,TGTGCCAGCAGCTTGCCTACAAATTCACCCCTCCACTTT,CASSLPTNSPLHF
many,TRBJ1-1,TRBD1,TRBV24-1,TGTGCCACCAGTGATGCGACCGACAGGGCGAACACTGAAGCTTTCTTT,CATSDATDRANTEAFF
few,TRBJ2-4,NA,TRBV6-2/TRBV6-3,TGTGCCAGCAGCGGCATGGGGAACATTCAGTACTTC,CASSGMGNIQYF
few,TRBJ1-2,TRBD1,TRBV15,TGTGCCACCAGCAGAGCAAGGTCGGGACAGCTTTATGGCTACACCTTC,CATSRARSGQLYGYTF
NA,TRBJ1-3,NA,TRBV4-1,TGCGCCAGCAGCCAAGACAGGACCTATGGAAACACCATATATTTT,CASSQDRTYGNTIYF
NA,TRBJ1-1,NA,TRBV5-1,TGCGCCAGCAGCTTGGGCAGGGAGAACACTGAAGCTTTCTTT,CASSLGRENTEAFF
NA,TRBJ2-3,NA,TRBV2,TGTGCCAGCAGTGAAGGGGGAAGAGATACGCAGTATTTT,CASSEGGRDTQYF
many,TRBJ2-3,NA,TRBV9,TGTGCCAGCAGCGTAGCCCCAGCGTTTAGCACAGATACGCAGTATTTT,CASSVAPAFSTDTQYF
NA,TRBJ1-1,NA,TRBV4-1,TGCGCCAGCAGCCACGCTAGGGGGTTGAACACTGAAGCTTTCTTT,CASSHARGLNTEAFF
NA,TRBJ2-7,NA,TRBV19,TGTGCCAGTAGTATTTTTGCGGGATACGAGCAGTACTTC,CASSIFAGYEQYF
few,TRBJ2-5,TRBD1,TRBV10-3,TGTGCCAGCAGGGGGACAGTCGAAGAGACCCAGTACTTC,CASRGTVEETQYF
NA,TRBJ2-6,NA,TRBV6-1,TGTGCCAGCAGTGTTGGCCGATATTATGGGGCCAACGTCCTGACTTTC,CASSVGRYYGANVLTF
few,TRBJ1-6,NA,TRBV6-2/TRBV6-3,TGTGCCAGCAAGGTCGGCCAGGGGAGTAATTCACCCCTCCACTTT,CASKVGQGSNSPLHF
NA,TRBJ2-3,NA,TRBV5-1,TGCGCCAGCAGCTTCTTGGGCCGACGCACAGATACGCAGTATTTT,CASSFLGRRTDTQYF
few,TRBJ2-7,TRBD2,TRBV4-3,TGCGCCAGCAGCCCCTATCGTGTTCCTAGCGGGGGATTCTACGAGCAGTACTTC,CASSPYRVPSGGFYEQYF
NA,TRBJ1-1,NA,TRBV2,TGTGCCAGCAGTGAAAGGGAACAGCTTGAAGCTTTCTTT,CASSEREQLEAFF
few,TRBJ2-7,NA,TRBV7-2,TGTGCCAGCAGCTTATCAGAAGCCCCCGGCTACGAGCAGTACTTC,CASSLSEAPGYEQYF
NA,TRBJ2-3,TRBD2,TRBV5-1,TGCGCCAGCAGCTCCAGACTAGCGGGGATGGTTAGCACAGATACGCAGTATTTT,CASSSRLAGMVSTDTQYF
few,TRBJ1-5,NA,TRBV10-3,TGTGCCATCAGTGAGTCAGAAGTGGGGGGACAGCCCCAGCATTTT,CAISESEVGGQPQHF
NA,TRBJ2-7,TRBD2,TRBV7-2,TGTGCCAGCGGAATAGCGGGGGGTGGCTACGAGCAGTACTTC,CASGIAGGGYEQYF
few,TRBJ2-5,NA,TRBV6-2/TRBV6-3,TGTGCCAGCAGAGACACCGTCTTCGTTGAGACCCAGTACTTC,CASRDTVFVETQYF
NA,TRBJ2-2,NA,TRBV7-3,TGTGCCAGCAGCCGTGGCGTTGGCAACACCGGGGAGCTGTTTTTT,CASSRGVGNTGELFF
few,TRBJ1-2,NA,TRBV18,TGTGCCAGCTCAGCGTCACAGACAAACTATGGCTACACCTTC,CASSASQTNYGYTF
many,TRBJ2-3,NA,TRBV5-1,TGCGCCAGCAGCTCCACCAAAGTGTTTACCCATGTGCAGTATTTT,CASSSTKVFTHVQYF
few,TRBJ2-3,NA,TRBV7-9,TGTGCCAGCAGCACCAGACAGGCCGGAGGCACAGATACGCAGTATTTT,CASSTRQAGGTDTQYF
NA,TRBJ1-6,TRBD1,TRBV9,TGTGCCAGCAGCGTAGGTGGGACAGCAAATTCACCCCTCCACTTT,CASSVGGTANSPLHF
NA,TRBJ1-5,TRBD1,TRBV4-1,TGCGCCAGCAGCCCATCCGGCGCTAGGGGGCGAAATCAGCCCCAGCATTTT,CASSPSGARGRNQPQHF
many,TRBJ2-2,NA,TRBV7-2,TGTGCCAGCAGCAAAGCGGCAACAGCGAACACCGGGGAGCTGTTTTTT,CASSKAATANTGELFF
many,TRBJ2-2,NA,TRBV7-9,TGTGCCAGCAGCTTAGACCCAGGGGTATCCACCGGGGAGCTGTTTTTT,CASSLDPGVSTGELFF
NA,TRBJ2-1,NA,TRBV7-8,TGTGCCAGCAGCTTAAATGATGAGCAGTTCTTC,CASSLNDEQFF
few,TRBJ2-1,TRBD2,TRBV20-1,TGCAGTGCTAGACCAAACGGACTAGCGGGGGGGAGTAGTATTGAGCAGTTCTTC,CSARPNGLAGGSSIEQFF
few,TRBJ2-1,TRBD2,TRBV5-1,TGCGCCAGCAGCCCCGGGACTAGCAACAATGAGCAGTTCTTC,CASSPGTSNNEQFF
NA,TRBJ2-2,NA,TRBV24-1,TGTGCCACCAGTGATTCGGGTTCTACAGGGCTGCTCACCGGGGAGCTGTTTTTT,CATSDSGSTGLLTGELFF
many,TRBJ2-1,NA,TRBV29-1,TGCAGCGCCGTCGAAAATGAGCAGTTCTTC,CSAVENEQFF
NA,TRBJ2-7,NA,TRBV4-2,TGTGCCAGCAGCCCGGACAGCCCGCGCCGTGACGAGCAGTACTTC,CASSPDSPRRDEQYF
few,TRBJ1-4,NA,TRBV4-1,TGCGCCAGCAGCCGAGCCGGGACTAATGAAAAACTGTTTTTT,CASSRAGTNEKLFF
many,TRBJ1-1,NA,TRBV5-4,TGTGCCAGCAGCTTGACAGGGCCGAACACTGAAGCTTTCTTT,CASSLTGPNTEAFF
NA,TRBJ2-1,NA,TRBV28,TGTGCCAGCACAGGAGACAATGAGCAGTTCTTC,CASTGDNEQFF
NA,TRBJ2-3,NA,TRBV5-6,TGTGCCAGCAGCCCCTTGGGGGGGAGCGGGGGCAGGGGGGATACGCAGTATTTT,CASSPLGGSGGRGDTQYF
NA,TRBJ2-2,NA,TRBV6-2/TRBV6-3,TGTGCCAGCAGTTCGATATTTAACAGGGCCAACACCGGGGAGCTGTTTTTT,CASSSIFNRANTGELFF
few,TRBJ2-7,NA,TRBV5-5,TGTGCCAGCAGCTTGGGGCCTGGGATCTACGAGCAGTACTTC,CASSLGPGIYEQYF
few,TRBJ1-4,TRBD1,TRBV5-1,TGCGCCAGCAGCCCCGGACAGGGTAGTGAAAAACTGTTTTTT,CASSPGQGSEKLFF
NA,TRBJ2-1,NA,TRBV6-1,TGTGCCAGCAGTGAAGGGGCAGGGCACAATGAGCAGTTCTTC,CASSEGAGHNEQFF
NA,TRBJ2-3,NA,TRBV3-1,TGTGCCAGCAGCCAAGATCTGGGCGGGCGAAGCACAGATACGCAGTATTTT,CASSQDLGGRSTDTQYF